A selection of T cell receptor beta chains follows, all from one sample in a study of Ad26.COV2.S vaccination and SARS-CoV-2 variants. TCRdb's table, derived via immunoSEQ multiplex PCR, lists solely in-frame clones and lacks some. The data hold approximately 420,000 clones, with approximately 90% observed a single time. This specimen was peripheral blood, taken in a trial of Ad26.COV2.S vaccine versus placebo. All receptors derive from a person aged 18 to 65 who received the Ad26.COV2.S COVID-19 vaccine or a placebo. The CDR3 runs from the conserved cysteine through the conserved F or W. Fields, in order: J gene, V gene, clone size, D gene, CDR3 protein, CDR3 DNA. A D gene is named only where the DNA matches it firmly. A row's size may be missing; if present it is once, few, many or a size class.

TRBJ2-1,TRBV12-3/TRBV12-4,.,.,CASSFSLGSRQFF,TGTGCCAGCAGTTTTTCGCTAGGTTCGCGGCAGTTCTTC
TRBJ2-7,TRBV19,.,TRBD1,CASSIVDRGPYEQYF,TGTGCCAGTAGTATTGTGGACAGGGGCCCCTACGAGCAGTACTTC
TRBJ1-1,TRBV11-1,.,.,CASSLITGRRAEAFF,TGTGCCAGCAGCCTAATAACAGGGAGGCGCGCTGAAGCTTTCTTT
TRBJ2-7,TRBV12-3/TRBV12-4,.,TRBD1,CASSGTGHYEQYF,TGTGCCAGCAGTGGGACAGGGCACTACGAGCAGTACTTC
TRBJ2-5,TRBV15,.,.,CATSTGGSGETQYF,TGTGCCACCAGCACGGGGGGCTCCGGTGAGACCCAGTACTTC
TRBJ1-2,TRBV4-3,.,.,CASSPSVRAYYGYTF,TGCGCCAGCAGCCCGTCAGTTCGGGCATACTATGGCTACACCTTC
TRBJ2-7,TRBV6-1,once,.,CASSEVPENYEQYF,TGTGCCAGCAGTGAAGTCCCTGAGAACTACGAGCAGTACTTC
TRBJ1-1,TRBV2,.,.,CASRAIQSDTEAFF,TGTGCCAGCAGAGCGATACAGAGCGACACTGAAGCTTTCTTT
TRBJ2-5,TRBV30,few,.,CAWNRDTQETQYF,TGTGCCTGGAACCGGGACACCCAAGAGACCCAGTACTTC
TRBJ1-2,TRBV12-5,once,.,CASGLKGSYTF,TGTGCTAGTGGTTTAAAGGGGAGCTACACCTTC
TRBJ2-3,TRBV7-3,.,.,CASSSSPPPDTQYF,TGTGCCAGCAGCTCATCCCCCCCTCCAGATACGCAGTATTTT
TRBJ2-5,TRBV28,.,TRBD1,CASRLMDRGGETQYF,TGTGCCAGCAGACTTATGGACAGGGGGGGAGAGACCCAGTACTTC
TRBJ1-2,TRBV15,.,.,CATSGGTVNYGYTF,TGTGCCACCAGCGGGGGTACGGTTAACTATGGCTACACCTTC
TRBJ2-2,TRBV6-2/TRBV6-3,.,.,CASSYSRGTGELFF,TGTGCCAGCAGTTACTCCAGGGGCACCGGGGAGCTGTTTTTT
TRBJ2-2,TRBV6-2/TRBV6-3,.,.,CASSRPLTGELFF,TGTGCCAGCAGTCGACCGCTTACCGGGGAGCTGTTTTTT
TRBJ2-1,TRBV4-2,.,TRBD1,CASSQEVGLPGGTYNEQFF,TGTGCCAGCAGCCAAGAAGTTGGGTTACCAGGGGGTACCTACAATGAGCAGTTCTTC